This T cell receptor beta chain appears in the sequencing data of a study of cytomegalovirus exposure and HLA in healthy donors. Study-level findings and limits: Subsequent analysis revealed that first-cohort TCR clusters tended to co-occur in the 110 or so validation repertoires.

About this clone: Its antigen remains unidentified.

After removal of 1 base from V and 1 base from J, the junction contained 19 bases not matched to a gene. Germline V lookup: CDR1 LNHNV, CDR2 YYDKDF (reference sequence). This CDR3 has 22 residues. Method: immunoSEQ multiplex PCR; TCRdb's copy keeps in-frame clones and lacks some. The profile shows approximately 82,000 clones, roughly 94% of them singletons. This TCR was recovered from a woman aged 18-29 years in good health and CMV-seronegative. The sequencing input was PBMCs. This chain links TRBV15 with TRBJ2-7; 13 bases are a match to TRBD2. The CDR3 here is CATSRVRREFGLAGEGSYEQYF. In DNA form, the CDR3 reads TGTGCCACCAGCAGAGTACGGAGGGAGTTTGGACTAGCGGGAGAGGGGTCCTACGAGCAGTACTTC.